These T cell receptor beta chains were read from a single sample in a study of shared clonotypes between healthy human individuals. The method was immunoSEQ multiplex PCR; TCRdb's version includes in-frame clones alone and lacks a portion of them. The profile shows about 610,000 clones, about 96% of them singletons. The sequenced sample consisted of naive CD8+ T cells sorted from blood. The receptors were gathered from a woman aged 25 to 39 in good health. Each CDR3 is given with its conserved first and last residue. The D gene is left open where the match is weak. Clone size is given for some rows only: seen once, a few or many times, or a class if the clone is expanded.

clone_size cdr3_length j_call v_call d_call cdr3_nt cdr3_aa
. 15 TRBJ1-4 TRBV5-1 TRBD1 TGCGCCAGCAGCTTACCGGGACAGGGAAGTGAAAAACTGTTTTTT CASSLPGQGSEKLFF
. 15 TRBJ2-7 TRBV15 TRBD2 TGTGCCACCAGCAGAGAGGTGCTAGCGGGAGACGAGCAGTACTTC CATSREVLAGDEQYF
. 16 TRBJ2-7 TRBV25-1 TRBD2 TGTGCCAGCAGTACCCAAGGGGCTAGCGGCTCCTACGAGCAGTACTTC CASSTQGASGSYEQYF
once 15 TRBJ2-1 TRBV27 . TGTGCCAGCAGTTTATCAAGGCAGGGTTACAATGAGCAGTTCTTC CASSLSRQGYNEQFF
. 14 TRBJ1-5 TRBV28 . TGTGCCAGCAGGGGGCAGGATAGCAATCAGCCCCAGCATTTT CASRGQDSNQPQHF
. 12 TRBJ1-1 TRBV7-9 . TGTGCCAGCAGCGTGGGGGGGACTGAAGCTTTCTTT CASSVGGTEAFF
. 16 TRBJ2-7 TRBV6-7 . TGTGCCAGCAGTTACTCGATGCGGGGCAGGGTGTACGAGCAGTACTTC CASSYSMRGRVYEQYF
. 13 TRBJ1-5 TRBV28 . TGTGCCAGCAGTTTGGGGAGAACCCAGCCCCAGCATTTT CASSLGRTQPQHF
. 16 TRBJ2-3 TRBV7-9 TRBD2 TGTGCCAGCAGATCAACTAGCGGGCCTTACACAGATACGCAGTATTTT CASRSTSGPYTDTQYF
few 13 TRBJ2-7 TRBV5-6 . TGTGCCAGCAGCTTTCAAGGATCCTACGAGCAGTACTTC CASSFQGSYEQYF